This entry features one T cell receptor (beta chain) sequence. These data originate in a study of blood T cell repertoires in COVID-19. Study details: The cDNA or gDNA used as material had been derived from T cells, B-cell-depleted T cells, or PBMCs.

Trimming removed 3 bases from V and 3 bases from J, with 11 bases in between. Germline assignment: CDR1 MNHEY and CDR2 SVGAGI. CDR3 length: 14 residues. Participants were placed into cohorts based on the clinical history they reported. Up to 2 weeks before entering the study, exposed participants had met a COVID-19 case. Profiled with immunoSEQ multiplex PCR; TCRdb holds only in-frame clones, not every one. The sample lists roughly 320,000 clones, more than 90% seen once, with approximately 4.1% in the top ten. The material sequenced was PBMCs or T cells enriched from blood (not recorded which). This clonotype was obtained from a woman in her 30s who had been exposed to COVID-19. The chain recombines TRBV6-5 with TRBJ1-1; D remains unclear. The CDR3 DNA follows: TGTGCCAGCAGTTATCACGAGGGTGACACTGAAGCTTTCTTT. Translation gives CASSYHEGDTEAFF.